This TCR beta chain was captured by sequencing in a study of identical twins. TCRdb recomputed calls from the 5' RACE reads with MiXCR, one row per CDR3 protein. Of more than 1.5 million distinct CDR3 sequences listed, under 35% are singletons. Germline CDR1 and CDR2: DFQATT and SNEGSKA (reference sequence). The CDR3 is made up of 15 amino acids. V shed 4 bases and J 4 bases; nucleotides not matched to a gene: 6. The chain carries TRBV20-1 and TRBJ1-6; 8 nucleotides agree with TRBD1. This TCR derives from a newborn girl in good health. Material: cord blood. CDR3 in DNA: TGCAGTGCTATCCCGGGACAGGAGTATAATTCACCCCTCCACTTT. This translates into CSAIPGQEYNSPLHF.